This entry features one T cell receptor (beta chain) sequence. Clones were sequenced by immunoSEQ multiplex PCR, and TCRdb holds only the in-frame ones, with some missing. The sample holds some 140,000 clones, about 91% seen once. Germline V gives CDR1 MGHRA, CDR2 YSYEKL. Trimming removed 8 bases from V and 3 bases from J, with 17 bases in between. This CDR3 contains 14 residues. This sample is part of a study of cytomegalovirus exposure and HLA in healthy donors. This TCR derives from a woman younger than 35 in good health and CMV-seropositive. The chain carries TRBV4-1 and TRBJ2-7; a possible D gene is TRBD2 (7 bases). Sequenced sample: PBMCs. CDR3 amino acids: CASRPAGEGYEQYF. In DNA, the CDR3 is TGCGCCAGCCGTCCGGCAGGGGAGGGCTACGAGCAGTACTTC.